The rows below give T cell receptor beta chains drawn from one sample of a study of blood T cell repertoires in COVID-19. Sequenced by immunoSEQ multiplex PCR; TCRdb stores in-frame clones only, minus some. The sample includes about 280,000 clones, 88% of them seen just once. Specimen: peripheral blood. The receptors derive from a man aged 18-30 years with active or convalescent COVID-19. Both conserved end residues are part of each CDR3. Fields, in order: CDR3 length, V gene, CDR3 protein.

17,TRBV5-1,CASSSGTSGSSLYEQYF
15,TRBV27,CASSYGTGGYNEQFF
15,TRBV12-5,CASGLAQTGLTEAFF
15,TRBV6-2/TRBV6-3,CASSYGTGWNQPQHF
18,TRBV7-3,CASSLAAEGTGLMDEQFF
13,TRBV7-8,CASSPRQSHEQYF
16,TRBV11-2,CASSAEWTGVWHEQFF
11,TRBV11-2,CASSEGAEAFF
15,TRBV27,CASSFDRSSSYEQYF
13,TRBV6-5,CASSNRKTYEQYF
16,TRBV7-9,CASSRGGQTGINEQFF
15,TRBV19,CASLGPKTGDYGYTF
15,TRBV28,CASIQFTSYNSPLHF
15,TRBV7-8,CASSLAVSSNQPQHF
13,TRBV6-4,CASSDSETSEQFF
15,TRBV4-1,CASSQEGQGGTEAFF
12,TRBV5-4,CASGGAVDTQYF
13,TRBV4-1,CASSPVINSPLHF
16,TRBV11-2,CASSSSGTALPYEQYF
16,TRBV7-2,CASSPTQGLRNTEAFF
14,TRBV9,CASSPQRPDYGYTF
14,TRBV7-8,CASSFRVRRNEQFF
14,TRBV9,CASSVVTSGDEQFF
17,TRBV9,CASSVGGGGAGTDTQYF
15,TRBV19,CASSIQRSSYNEQFF
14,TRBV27,CASSGIAGPPIQYF
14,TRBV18,CASSPGQANYGYTF
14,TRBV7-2,CASSLRRGADTQYF
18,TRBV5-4,CASSSGLAGSLAKNIQYF
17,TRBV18,CASSPVGGTSVKQPQHF
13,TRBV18,CASSPREGGEAFF
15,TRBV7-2,CASSLIGDGDYGYTF
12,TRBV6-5,CASSSGDTEAFF
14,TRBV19,CASSPSGGERTQYF
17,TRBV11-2,CASSRWGFNSVNTEAFF
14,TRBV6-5,CASSSWSGNYGYTF
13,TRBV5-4,CASSLPGDGKLFF
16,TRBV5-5,CASSVPRDRVSDTQYF
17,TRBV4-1,CASSQVVRRGATDTQYF